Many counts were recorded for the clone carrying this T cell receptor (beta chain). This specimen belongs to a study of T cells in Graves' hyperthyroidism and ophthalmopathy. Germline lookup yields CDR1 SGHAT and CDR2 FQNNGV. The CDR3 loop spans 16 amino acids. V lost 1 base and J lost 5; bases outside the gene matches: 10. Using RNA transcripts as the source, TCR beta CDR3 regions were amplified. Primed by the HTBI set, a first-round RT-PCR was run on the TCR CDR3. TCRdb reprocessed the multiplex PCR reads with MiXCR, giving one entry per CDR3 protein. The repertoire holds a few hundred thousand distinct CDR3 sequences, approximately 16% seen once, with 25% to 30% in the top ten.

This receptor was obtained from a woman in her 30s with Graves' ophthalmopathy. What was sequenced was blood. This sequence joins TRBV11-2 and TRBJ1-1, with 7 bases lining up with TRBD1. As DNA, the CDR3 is TGTGCCAGCAGCTTAGTCCGTACAGGGGCGGCAACTGAAGCTTTCTTT. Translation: CASSLVRTGAATEAFF. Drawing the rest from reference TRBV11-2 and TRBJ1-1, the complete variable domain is EAGVAQSPRYKIIEKRQSVAFWCNPISGHATLYWYQQILGQGPKLLIQFQNNGVVDDSQLPKDRFSAERLKGVDSTLKIQPAKLEDSAVYLCASSLVRTGAATEAFFGQGTRLTVV.